One TCR beta chain is described in this entry. The data are from a study of OX40 agonist ivuxolimab in advanced cancers. Study summary: Under the entry rules, prior anti-PD-1, anti-PD-L1 or anti-CTLA-4 therapy was allowed, and roughly 39% had some. Partial responses, seen in three patients, involved one hepatocellular carcinoma and two cutaneous melanomas.

Some clones are missing from TCRdb's copy, which holds only in-frame ones; the method was immunoSEQ multiplex PCR. The repertoire holds tens of thousands of clones, with around 85% as singletons. The CDR3 runs to 15 residues. Looked up from germline, CDR1 is SEHNR and CDR2 is FQNEAQ (reference sequence). V lost 3 bases to trimming and J lost 6 bases, with 15 bases between them. V and J are TRBV7-9 and TRBJ2-1; tentatively, D is TRBD2 (6 bases). The material sequenced was CD4+ or CD8+ T cells sorted from blood, taken in a trial of the OX40 agonist ivuxolimab. The source is an adult with an advanced solid tumor such as melanoma, head and neck, liver or kidney cancer. The CDR3 spells CASSFRRGAGNEQFF. CDR3 nucleotides: TGTGCCAGCAGCTTCCGGCGGGGAGCGGGCAATGAGCAGTTCTTC.